This T cell receptor (beta chain) was recovered during a study of tumor T cells in aggressive B-cell lymphoma. CDR1 is SQVTM, CDR2 ANQGSEA, per germline. The CDR3 has 17 amino acids. Trimming cost V 5 bases and J 2 bases; bases outside gene matches: 13. Clones were read by immunoSEQ multiplex PCR, and TCRdb kept only the in-frame ones, dropping some. This table holds approximately 720 clones, around 90% found once. The specimen was tumor tissue. The receptor comes from an adult with diffuse large B cell lymphoma. V gene TRBV29-1 combines with J gene TRBJ2-3; 10 bases are shared with TRBD1. For the CDR3, the DNA is TGCAGCGTTTTCATCCCACCGACAGGGGGCTCCACAGATACGCAGTATTTT. Amino acids: CSVFIPPTGGSTDTQYF.